This note documents a single T cell receptor (beta chain) sequence. This receptor's antigen is unknown. Per-base quality was not reported, and no clone a single base away is much larger than it. This record comes from a study of blood T cell repertoires in COVID-19 (dated by TCRdb to 2020 to 2021). A note on the overall study: Samples covering the acute and convalescent phases of COVID-19 were provided by collaborators in the United States, Italy and Spain. The prospective study material was composed of cDNA or gDNA derived from T cells, B-cell-depleted T cells, or PBMCs. Subjects who had been exposed to COVID-19, were actively infected with it, or had recovered from it provided the deeply sampled blood TCRbeta repertoires that made up the dataset. The repertoires were made available in a free public database intended to serve as a resource for research on the immune response to SARS-CoV-2. The samples were drawn from two sources: the first 160 participants of the ongoing ImmuneRACE study, and approximately 1,300 subjects contributed by 6 global collaborators. The sample metadata nearly always contained a de-identified subject ID, COVID-19 status, age in years and sex. Where available, HLA class I and class II types were obtained from metadata supplied by the sample provider rather than from assay-based typing. Findings and caveats that apply to the study as a whole: The amount of clinical and demographic metadata varied by source and participant and was provided uncurated.

The collaborating institutions used their own protocols to collect whole blood in K2EDTA tubes. For TCRbeta analysis, collaborators shipped samples in one of three forms: frozen whole blood, isolated PBMCs, or DNA extracted from either of those sample types. From the cysteine up to the phenylalanine, the CDR3 has a length of 14 residues. The entry retains the CDR3 DNA only, 42 bases that are in frame from base 1. V loses 6 bases of germline sequence and J loses 4 bases, and the interval between the two ends is 16 bases. The germline V gene provides CDR1 MNHEY and CDR2 SVGAGI. TCRbeta CDR3 regions were amplified from genomic DNA using the immunoSEQ Assay, a bias-controlled multiplex PCR. In the source study's methods: The number of nucleated cells in each sample was estimated from the amplification of reference gene primers within the assay. Sequence reads were collapsed and filtered to measure the absolute abundance of every unique TCRbeta CDR3 rearrangement. For each sample, productive Simpson clonality was calculated as the square root of Simpson's diversity index across productive rearrangements. Drawn from immuneACCESS, this table holds only the in-frame rearrangements with V and J called that TCRdb kept. Clones are partly lost; checked studies trace under half to an unresolved V gene and leave the rest unexplained. That table gives V, J and clone size, and the DNA gave D and trimming. This sample comprises 150,000 or so clones, 70% to 90% of them detected only once. Roughly 7% of the sample is in the top ten clones.

The TCR comes from a man aged 50 to 60 with active or convalescent COVID-19. The sequenced sample consisted of peripheral blood. The chain uses TRBV6-5 and TRBJ2-7; the D gene is perhaps TRBD1, on 6 matching bases. Read as DNA, the sequence is TGTGCCAGCAGACAGGGACAAGCCTGGTACGAGCAGTACTTC. Its coded protein is CASRQGQAWYEQYF.